Following are 13 T cell receptor beta chains from one sample sequenced in a study of CD8+CD57+ T cells in acquired aplastic anemia. Profiles of TCR beta VDJ and CDR3 were generated from a genomic DNA template. TCRdb reprocessed the reads via MiXCR and lists one record per CDR3 protein. The data hold hundreds of thousands of distinct CDR3 sequences, with 65% to 80% observed a single time. Sample: sorted CD4+, CD8+, or CD8+CD57+ T cells (not recorded which) from PBMCs. The receptors stem from a human donor in good health, serving as a control.

Of note for this clonotype: One end of the junction varies from germline; a read error may be responsible. V is TRBV7-7 and J is TRBJ1-1; maybe TRBD1 (6 bases). The CDR3 consists of 13 residues. Germline V gene data show CDR1 as SSHAT and CDR2 as FNYEAQ (reference sequence). In nucleotides, the CDR3 is TGTGCCAGCAGTCCTCAGGGGCCAGGCGAAGAGTACTTC. It encodes CASSPQGPGEEYF. The variable domain in full, with the rest retrieved from reference TRBV7-7 and TRBJ1-1, is GAGVSQSPRYKVTKRGQDVTLRCDPISSHATLYWYQQALGQGPEFLTYFNYEAQPDKSGLPSDRFSAERPEGSISTLTIQRTEQRDSAMYRCASSPQGPGEEYFGQGTRLTVV.

In the case of this clonotype: A clone one base away is much larger, so this may be a read error. The conserved final phenylalanine or tryptophan is absent from the CDR3, which likely points to a read error. The genes are TRBV30 and TRBJ1-6; D unclear. The CDR3 loop spans 11 amino acids. Trimming removed 2 bases at V and 8 bases at J, with 4 bases between. CDR1 and CDR2 (germline): GTSNPN, SVGIG (reference sequence). Here the CDR3 DNA reads TGTGCCTGGAGTCGGGATTCACCCCTCCACCTT. Amino acid sequence: CAWSRDSPLHL.

This clonotype showed up many times. The chain uses TRBV29-1 and TRBJ1-2; TRBD1 is a possible D gene (6 bases). The CDR3 is 13 residues long. Germline V gene lookup returns CDR1 SQVTM and CDR2 ANQGSEA. Trimming removed 7 bases from V and 2 bases from J, with 14 bases in between. CDR3 region: CSAGRGGNYGYTF. As DNA, the CDR3 is TGCAGCGCCGGAAGGGGGGGGAACTATGGCTACACCTTC.

This clonotype was seen ten or more times. The chain is built from TRBV5-8 and TRBJ2-6; D is undetermined. The CDR3 length is 16 residues. CDR1 is SGHTS, CDR2 YDEGEE, per germline. V lost 4 bases to trimming and J lost 0 bases, with 11 bases between them. CDR3 amino acids: CASSGSRHSGANVLTF. For the CDR3, the DNA is TGTGCCAGCAGCGGATCTCGGCACTCTGGGGCCAACGTCCTGACTTTC. Complete variable domain (other parts from reference TRBV5-8 and TRBJ2-6): EAGVTQSPTHLIKTRGQQATLRCSPISGHTSVYWYQQALGLGLQFLLWYDEGEERNRGNFPPRFSGRQFPNYSSELNVNALELEDSALYLCASSGSRHSGANVLTFGAGSRLTVL.

This clonotype was detected many times. The chain uses TRBV20-1 and TRBJ2-1; 7 nucleotides line up with TRBD2. This CDR3 comprises 16 residues. V lost 0 bases, J lost 4 bases, and 9 bases stayed unmatched. The germline CDR1 and CDR2 sequences are DFQATT and SNEGSKA (reference sequence). Here the CDR3 reads CSARDPLADFYNEQFF. The CDR3 coding sequence is TGCAGTGCTAGAGACCCTCTAGCGGACTTTTACAATGAGCAGTTCTTC.

This clonotype was seen at least ten times. The chain couples TRBV6-1 to TRBJ1-2, with D possibly TRBD1 on 6 matching bases. V lost 5 bases, J lost 2 bases, and 15 bases lay in between. The CDR3 has 15 amino acids. Per the germline V gene, CDR1 is MNHNS and CDR2 is SASEGT. The CDR3 reads CASSPTRQVNYGYTF. CDR3 bases: TGTGCCAGCAGTCCTACAAGACAGGTCAACTATGGCTACACCTTC.

Remarks on this clonotype: No DNA is shown, since the ends of the CDR3 on it are uncertain; the CDR3 is the one TCRdb lists. This chain uses TRBV7-2 with TRBJ1-2. Germline CDR1 SGHTA, CDR2 FQGNSA. With termini counted, the CDR3 has 16 amino acids. CDR3 protein: CASSLGSYEQYFGYTF.

This clonotype has a count of ten or more. V is TRBV19 and J is TRBJ2-2; 10 bases are shared with TRBD1. Germline assignment: CDR1 LNHDA and CDR2 SQIVND (reference sequence). The CDR3 has 15 amino acids. V gave up 4 bases and J gave up 9 bases; unmatched junction bases: 8. The CDR3, as DNA: TGTGCCAGTAGTACGGGACAGGGGACGGGAAGGGAGCTGTTTTTT. Translation gives CASSTGQGTGRELFF.

V gene TRBV7-8 combines with J gene TRBJ2-7; a possible D gene is TRBD2 (5 bases). The CDR3 is made up of 14 amino acids. Trimming pared 1 base from V and 8 bases from J, leaving 15 bases between. Per germline, CDR1 SGHVS and CDR2 FQNEAQ. The CDR3 loop is CASSLVRVSDQQYF. The CDR3 nucleotides are TGTGCCAGCAGCTTAGTGCGGGTATCCGACCAGCAGTACTTC.

CDR3 residues: CASSVESKRPPPLYGYTF. The CDR3 nucleotides read TGTGCCAGCAGCGTAGAGTCAAAGCGACCACCCCCCCTGTATGGCTACACCTTC. The chain combines TRBV2 with TRBJ1-2; D is uncertain. In germline, CDR1 is SNHLY, CDR2 FYNNEI. The CDR3 extends over 18 amino acids. V dropped 6 bases and J dropped 5 bases, with 28 bases sitting between them.

For this clonotype: Sequence at one end of the junction differs from germline and may be a read error. The rearrangement joins TRBV20-1 to TRBJ1-1; TRBD1 might be the D (5 bases). Germline V gene lookup returns CDR1 DFQATT and CDR2 SNEGSKA (reference sequence). The CDR3 loop spans 13 amino acids. The CDR3 sequence is CSAKTGLDTKAFF. CDR3 in DNA: TGCAGTGCAAAAACCGGATTGGACACTAAAGCTTTCTTT.

This chain connects TRBV9 to TRBJ2-7; 12 bases are shared with TRBD1. This CDR3 is built from 15 residues. V lost 2 bases, J lost 5 bases, and 5 bases stayed unmatched. Looked up from germline, CDR1 is SGDLS and CDR2 is YYNGEE. DNA for the CDR3: TGTGCCAGCAGCGTGTCGGGACAGGGGGCCCACGAGCAGTACTTC. Its protein product is CASSVSGQGAHEQYF.

The V and J genes are TRBV24-1 and TRBJ1-2; no clear D. This CDR3 comprises 14 residues. V was cut by 0 bases and J by 8 bases, with 12 bases left in between. CDR1 and CDR2 (germline): KGHDR, SFDVKD. The CDR3 sequence is CATSDLEDATGYTF. In DNA, the CDR3 is TGTGCCACCAGTGATTTGGAGGACGCGACCGGCTACACCTTC.